This section outlines one T cell receptor beta chain sequence together with its context. The antigen is undetermined. The V end was cut by 4 bases, the J end by 6 bases, with 11 bases between. The CDR3 consists of 13 residues. CDR1 KGHSH and CDR2 LQKENI come from the germline V gene. These data belong to a study of beta chain features in type 1 diabetes. Notes on the study in general: Patients with Type 1 diabetes showed moderately but significantly shorter TCRB CDR3s in all four CD4+ subsets.

Isolated RNA was reverse transcribed in full, so expressed TCRB transcripts were sequenced. TCRdb keeps only in-frame clones here, not all; method: immunoSEQ multiplex PCR. The sample includes roughly 400,000 clones, over 9% seen only once; the top ten take about 0.63%. The sequenced sample was central memory CD4+ T cells from blood. The clonotype was recovered from a man aged 25 to 40 with type 1 diabetes. The J gene is TRBJ2-3, the V gene TRBV18, with D possibly called TRBD1 or TRBD2 (6 bases each). The CDR3, as DNA: TGTGCCAGCTCACGACAGGAGGGGGATACGCAGTATTTT. It is translated as CASSRQEGDTQYF.